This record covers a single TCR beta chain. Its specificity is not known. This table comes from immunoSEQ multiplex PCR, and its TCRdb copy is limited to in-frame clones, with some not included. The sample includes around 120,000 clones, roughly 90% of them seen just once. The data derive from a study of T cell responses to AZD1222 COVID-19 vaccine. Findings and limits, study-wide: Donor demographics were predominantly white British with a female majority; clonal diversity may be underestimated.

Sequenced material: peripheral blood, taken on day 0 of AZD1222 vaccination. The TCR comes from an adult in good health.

The CDR3 DNA reads as TGCAGCGTTGAGGGGGCCACAGATACGCAGTATTTT. Translation gives CSVEGATDTQYF. The chain uses TRBV29-1 and TRBJ2-3; a possible D gene is TRBD1 (6 bases). The CDR3 length is 12 residues. The V gene's germline CDR1 is SQVTM and CDR2 ANQGSEA. Trimming cost V 3 bases and J 2 bases, with 6 bases left between them.